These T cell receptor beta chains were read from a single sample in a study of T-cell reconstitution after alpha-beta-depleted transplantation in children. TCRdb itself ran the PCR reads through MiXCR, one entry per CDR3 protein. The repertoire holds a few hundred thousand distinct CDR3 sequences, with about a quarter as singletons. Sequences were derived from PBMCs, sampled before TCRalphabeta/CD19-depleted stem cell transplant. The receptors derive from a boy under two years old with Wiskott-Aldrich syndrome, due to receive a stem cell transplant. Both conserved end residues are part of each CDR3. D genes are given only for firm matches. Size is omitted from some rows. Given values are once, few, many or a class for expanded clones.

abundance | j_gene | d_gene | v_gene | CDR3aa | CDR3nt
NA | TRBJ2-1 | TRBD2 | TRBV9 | CASSVVGRASNEQFF | TGTGCCAGCAGCGTCGTCGGGAGGGCCTCAAATGAGCAGTTCTTC
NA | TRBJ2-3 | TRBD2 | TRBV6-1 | CASKTGLAAMGQYF | TGTGCCAGCAAGACGGGACTAGCGGCAATGGGGCAGTATTTT
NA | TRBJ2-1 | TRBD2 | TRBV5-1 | CASSLAPTSGRGSYNEQFF | TGCGCCAGCAGCTTGGCCCCGACTAGCGGGAGAGGCTCCTACAATGAGCAGTTCTTC
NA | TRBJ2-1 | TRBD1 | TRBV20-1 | CSASQGAEDNEQFF | TGCAGTGCTAGTCAGGGGGCTGAGGACAATGAGCAGTTCTTC
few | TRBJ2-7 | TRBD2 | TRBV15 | CATSREGSLAGSYEQYF | TGTGCCACCAGCAGAGAGGGTAGTCTAGCGGGTTCCTACGAGCAGTACTTC
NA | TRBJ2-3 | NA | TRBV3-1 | CASRDRSGSTDTQYF | TGTGCCAGCAGGGATCGGAGCGGAAGCACAGATACGCAGTATTTT
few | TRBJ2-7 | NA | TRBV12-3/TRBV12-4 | CASSLGGITYEQYF | TGTGCCAGCAGTCTAGGGGGGATAACCTACGAGCAGTACTTC
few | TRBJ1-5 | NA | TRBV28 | CASSLSQTGGQPQHF | TGTGCCAGCAGTTTGTCCCAGACAGGAGGTCAGCCCCAGCATTTT
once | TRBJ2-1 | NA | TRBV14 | CASSQDRTGNEQFF | TGTGCCAGCAGCCAAGATCGCACGGGCAATGAGCAGTTCTTC
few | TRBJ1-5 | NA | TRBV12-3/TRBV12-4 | CASSSGQLNQPQHF | TGTGCCAGCAGTTCCGGACAGCTCAATCAGCCCCAGCATTTT